This T cell receptor (beta chain) was obtained from a study of blood T cell repertoires in COVID-19. The overall study: Samples taken during acute and convalescent COVID-19 were collected in the United States, Italy and Spain. The cDNA or gDNA used as material had been derived from T cells, B-cell-depleted T cells, or PBMCs.

In the authors' workflow: How many nucleated cells were present was estimated from reference gene primer amplification. Profiling relied on immunoSEQ multiplex PCR, and the TCRdb table lists in-frame clones only, not all of them. V, J and clone size are those of that table, while D and trimming were read from the DNA. The profile shows 60,000 to 75,000 clones, more than 70% of them singletons. This sequence originates from a man aged 55-75 years with acute or convalescent COVID-19. The sample was peripheral blood.

The CDR3 nucleotides are TGCGCCAGCAGCCAAGTGACGGGGGGCCAAGAGACCCAGTACTTC. This encodes CASSQVTGGQETQYF. This rearrangement joins TRBV4-1 to TRBJ2-5; 7 bases are a match to TRBD2. Germline V lookup: CDR1 MGHRA, CDR2 YSYEKL. With V trimmed by 1 base and J by 1 base, 3 bases remained unmatched. This CDR3 is 15 amino acids long.